The clone carrying this T cell receptor beta chain was counted a few times. Its antigen is not identified. This sample was taken from a study of T-cell memory formation after mild COVID-19. Study observations and caveats: Certain responding clones were present in pre-infection memory, suggesting participation of cross-reactive memory.

TCRdb called the 5' RACE reads again in MiXCR, with one record for every CDR3 protein. The sample includes about 320,000 distinct CDR3 sequences, roughly an eighth of them seen just once. This CDR3 has 15 amino acids. With 0 bases removed from V and 5 bases from J, the gap between germline ends came to 11 bases. Germline CDR1 and CDR2: MNHNS and SASEGT. This clonotype was obtained from a man younger than 35 who had mild COVID-19 (a few samples of this study predate the infection). Cell type and time point are not known. The material sequenced was PBMCs or a T cell subset sorted from them (not recorded which). This chain uses TRBV6-1 with TRBJ1-5, with D possibly being TRBD1 (5 bases). The CDR3 nucleotides are TGTGCCAGCAGTGAAGCTCGGGGGATCTATCAGCCCCAGCATTTT. This sequence encodes CASSEARGIYQPQHF.